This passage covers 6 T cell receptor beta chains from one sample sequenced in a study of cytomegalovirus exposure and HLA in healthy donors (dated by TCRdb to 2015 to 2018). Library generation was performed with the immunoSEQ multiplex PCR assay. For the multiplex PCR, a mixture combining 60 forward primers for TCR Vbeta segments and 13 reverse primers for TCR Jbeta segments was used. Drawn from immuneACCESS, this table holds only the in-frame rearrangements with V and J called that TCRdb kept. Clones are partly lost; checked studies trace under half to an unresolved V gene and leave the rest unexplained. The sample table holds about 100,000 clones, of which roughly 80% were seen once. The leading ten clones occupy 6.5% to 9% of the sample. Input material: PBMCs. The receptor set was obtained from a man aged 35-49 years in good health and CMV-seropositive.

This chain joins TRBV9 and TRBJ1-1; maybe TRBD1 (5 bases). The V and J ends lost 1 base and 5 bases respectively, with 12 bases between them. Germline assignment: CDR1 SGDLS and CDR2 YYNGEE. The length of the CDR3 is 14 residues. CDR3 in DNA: TGTGCCAGCAGCGTAAGAGGGGCGGGGACTGAAGCTTTCTTT. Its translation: CASSVRGAGTEAFF.

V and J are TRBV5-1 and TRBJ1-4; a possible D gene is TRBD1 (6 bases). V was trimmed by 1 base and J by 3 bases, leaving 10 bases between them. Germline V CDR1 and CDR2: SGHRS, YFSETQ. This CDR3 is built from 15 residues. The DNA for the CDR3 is TGCGCCAGCAGCTTGATAGGGGGTGCTAATGAAAAACTGTTTTTT. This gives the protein CASSLIGGANEKLFF.

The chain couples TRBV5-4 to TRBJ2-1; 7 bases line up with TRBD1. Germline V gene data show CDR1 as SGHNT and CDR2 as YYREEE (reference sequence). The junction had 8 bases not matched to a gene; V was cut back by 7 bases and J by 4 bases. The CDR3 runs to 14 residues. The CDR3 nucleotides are TGTGCCAGCGAGGGTCGGGACAGATACAATGAGCAGTTCTTC. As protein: CASEGRDRYNEQFF.

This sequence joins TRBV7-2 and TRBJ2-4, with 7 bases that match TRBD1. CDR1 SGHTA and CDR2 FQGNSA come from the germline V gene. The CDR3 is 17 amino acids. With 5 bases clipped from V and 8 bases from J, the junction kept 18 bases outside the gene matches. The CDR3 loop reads CASSPTPSTGTVDIQYF. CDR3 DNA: TGTGCCAGCAGCCCTACTCCCTCGACCGGGACAGTGGACATTCAGTACTTC.

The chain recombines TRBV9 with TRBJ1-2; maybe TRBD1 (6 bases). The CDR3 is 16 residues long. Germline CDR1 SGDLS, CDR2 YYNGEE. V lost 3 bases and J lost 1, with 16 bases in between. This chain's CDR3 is CASSALGTPINYGYTF. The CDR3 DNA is TGTGCCAGCAGCGCCCTTGGGACACCGATTAACTATGGCTACACCTTC.

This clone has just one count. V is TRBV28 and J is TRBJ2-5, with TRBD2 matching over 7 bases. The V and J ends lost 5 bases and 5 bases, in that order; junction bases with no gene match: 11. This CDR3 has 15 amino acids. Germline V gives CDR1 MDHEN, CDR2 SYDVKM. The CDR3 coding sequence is TGTGCCAGCAGTGGACTGGGACTATACGGGGAGACCCAGTACTTC. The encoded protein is CASSGLGLYGETQYF.